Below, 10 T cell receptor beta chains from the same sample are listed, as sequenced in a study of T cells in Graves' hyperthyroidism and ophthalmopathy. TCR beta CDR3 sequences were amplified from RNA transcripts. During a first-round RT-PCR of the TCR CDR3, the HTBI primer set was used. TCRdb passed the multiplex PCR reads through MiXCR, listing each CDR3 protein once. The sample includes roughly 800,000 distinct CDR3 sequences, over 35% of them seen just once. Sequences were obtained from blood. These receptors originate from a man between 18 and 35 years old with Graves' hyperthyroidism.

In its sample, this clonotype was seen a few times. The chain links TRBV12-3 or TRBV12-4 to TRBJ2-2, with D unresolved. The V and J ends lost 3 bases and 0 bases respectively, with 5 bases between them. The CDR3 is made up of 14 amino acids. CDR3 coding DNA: TGTGCCAGCAGTTTCCATACGAACACCGGGGAGCTGTTTTTT. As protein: CASSFHTNTGELFF.

The CDR3 loop is CASSPGGFDYGYTF. The CDR3 DNA follows: TGTGCCAGCAGCCCAGGGGGATTCGACTATGGCTACACCTTC. This sequence joins TRBV7-6 and TRBJ1-2; 7 nucleotides agree with TRBD1. After removal of 5 bases from V and 3 bases from J, the junction contained 6 bases not matched to a gene. The CDR3 runs to 14 residues. Per the germline V gene, CDR1 is SGHVS and CDR2 is FNYEAQ.

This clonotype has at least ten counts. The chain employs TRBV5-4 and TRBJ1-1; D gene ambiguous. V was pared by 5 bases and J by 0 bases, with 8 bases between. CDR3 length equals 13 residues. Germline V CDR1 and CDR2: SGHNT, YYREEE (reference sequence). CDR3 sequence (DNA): TGTGCCAGCAGATCCACAGTGAACACTGAAGCTTTCTTT. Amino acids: CASRSTVNTEAFF.

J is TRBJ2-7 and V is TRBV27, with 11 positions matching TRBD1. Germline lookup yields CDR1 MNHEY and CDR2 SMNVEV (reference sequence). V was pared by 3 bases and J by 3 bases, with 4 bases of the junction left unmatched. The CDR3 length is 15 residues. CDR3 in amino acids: CASSFSGTGGYEQYF. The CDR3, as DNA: TGTGCCAGCAGTTTTTCCGGGACAGGGGGCTACGAGCAGTACTTC.

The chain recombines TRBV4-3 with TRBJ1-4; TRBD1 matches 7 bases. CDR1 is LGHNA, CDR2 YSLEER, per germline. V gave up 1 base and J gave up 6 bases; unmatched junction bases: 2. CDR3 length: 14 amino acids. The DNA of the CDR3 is TGCGCCAGCAGCCAAGGCAGGGGGGATGAAAAACTGTTTTTT. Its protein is CASSQGRGDEKLFF.

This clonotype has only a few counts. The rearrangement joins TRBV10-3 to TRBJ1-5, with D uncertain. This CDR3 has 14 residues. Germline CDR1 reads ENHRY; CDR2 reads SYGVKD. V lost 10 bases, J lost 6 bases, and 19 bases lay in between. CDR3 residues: CATEVRGLTQPQHF. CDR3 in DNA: TGTGCCACCGAGGTTAGAGGCCTTACTCAGCCCCAGCATTTT.

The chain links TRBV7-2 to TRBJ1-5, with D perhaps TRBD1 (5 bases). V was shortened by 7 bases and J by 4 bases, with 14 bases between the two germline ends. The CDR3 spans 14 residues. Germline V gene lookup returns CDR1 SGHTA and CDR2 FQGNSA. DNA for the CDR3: TGTGCCAGCACCCCGGACACTCCTAATCAGCCCCAGCATTTT. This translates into CASTPDTPNQPQHF.

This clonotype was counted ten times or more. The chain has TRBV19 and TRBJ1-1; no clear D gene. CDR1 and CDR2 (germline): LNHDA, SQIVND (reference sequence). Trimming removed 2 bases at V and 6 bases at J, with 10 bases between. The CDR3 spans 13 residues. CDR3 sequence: CASSIQVNAEAFF. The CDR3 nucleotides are TGTGCCAGTAGTATACAAGTTAACGCTGAAGCTTTCTTT.

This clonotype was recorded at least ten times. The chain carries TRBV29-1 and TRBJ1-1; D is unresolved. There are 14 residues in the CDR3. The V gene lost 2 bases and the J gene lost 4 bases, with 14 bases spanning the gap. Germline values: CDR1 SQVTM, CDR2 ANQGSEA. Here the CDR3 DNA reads TGCAGCGTTGAATCCCCAGGATCGGCCACTGAAGCTTTCTTT. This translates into CSVESPGSATEAFF.

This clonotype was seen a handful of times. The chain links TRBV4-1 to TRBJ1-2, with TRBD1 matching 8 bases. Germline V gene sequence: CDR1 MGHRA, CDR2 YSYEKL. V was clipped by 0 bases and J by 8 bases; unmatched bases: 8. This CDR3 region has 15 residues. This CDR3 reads CASSQDGQGALGYTF. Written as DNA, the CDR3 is TGCGCCAGCAGCCAAGACGGCCAGGGGGCGTTGGGCTACACCTTC.